This TCR beta chain derives from a study of T cell responses to AZD1222 COVID-19 vaccine. Overall study findings and caveats: Increased Spike-specific TCR breadth and depth were observed after two AZD1222 doses.

Method: immunoSEQ multiplex PCR; TCRdb's copy keeps in-frame clones and lacks some. The data hold 100,000 to 150,000 clones, with 80% to 95% observed a single time. This clone was seen only once. Its antigen is not known. V dropped 5 bases and J dropped 2; count of bases not matched to a gene: 8. The germline CDR1 and CDR2 sequences are SGHTA and FQGNSA. This CDR3 spans 17 amino acids. The origin of this receptor is an adult who received the AZD1222 COVID-19 vaccine. Sequenced here: peripheral blood, sampled 28 days after the second AZD1222 dose. This rearrangement joins TRBV7-2 to TRBJ2-1, with 11 bases aligning to TRBD2. The CDR3 loop is CASSLDLAGGAYNEQFF. CDR3 DNA sequence: TGTGCCAGCAGCCTAGACCTAGCGGGAGGCGCCTACAATGAGCAGTTCTTC.